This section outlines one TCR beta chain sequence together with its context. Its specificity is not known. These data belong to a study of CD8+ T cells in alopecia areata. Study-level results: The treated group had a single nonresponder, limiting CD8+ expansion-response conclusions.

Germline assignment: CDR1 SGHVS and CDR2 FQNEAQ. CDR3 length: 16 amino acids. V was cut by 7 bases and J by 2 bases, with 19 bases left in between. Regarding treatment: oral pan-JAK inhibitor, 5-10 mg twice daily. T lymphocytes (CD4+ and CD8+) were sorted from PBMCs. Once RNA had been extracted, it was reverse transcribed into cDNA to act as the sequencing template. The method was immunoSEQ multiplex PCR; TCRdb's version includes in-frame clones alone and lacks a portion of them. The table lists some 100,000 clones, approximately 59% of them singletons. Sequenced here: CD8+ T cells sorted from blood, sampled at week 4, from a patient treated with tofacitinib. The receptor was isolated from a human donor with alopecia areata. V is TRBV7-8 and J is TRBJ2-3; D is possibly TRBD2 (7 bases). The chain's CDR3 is CASTQKPGGHTDTQYF. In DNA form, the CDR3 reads TGTGCCAGCACCCAGAAACCGGGGGGCCACACAGATACGCAGTATTTT.